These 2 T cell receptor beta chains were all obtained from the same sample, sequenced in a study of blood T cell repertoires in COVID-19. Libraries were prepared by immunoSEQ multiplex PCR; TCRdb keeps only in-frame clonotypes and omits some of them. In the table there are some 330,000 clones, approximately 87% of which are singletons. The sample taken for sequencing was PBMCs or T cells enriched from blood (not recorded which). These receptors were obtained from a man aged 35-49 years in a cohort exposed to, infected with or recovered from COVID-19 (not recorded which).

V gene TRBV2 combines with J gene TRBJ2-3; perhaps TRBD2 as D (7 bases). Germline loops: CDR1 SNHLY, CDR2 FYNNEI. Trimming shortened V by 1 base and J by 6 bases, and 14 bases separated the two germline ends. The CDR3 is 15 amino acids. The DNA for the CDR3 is TGTGCCAGCAGTGAAGGCGGGGGCCGGTCGGATACGCAGTATTTT. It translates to CASSEGGGRSDTQYF.

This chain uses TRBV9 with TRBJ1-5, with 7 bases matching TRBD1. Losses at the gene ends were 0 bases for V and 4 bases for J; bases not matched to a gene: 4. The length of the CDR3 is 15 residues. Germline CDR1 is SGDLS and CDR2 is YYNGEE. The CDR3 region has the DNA TGTGCCAGCAGCGTAGCCGGGACAGCTAATCAGCCCCAGCATTTT. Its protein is CASSVAGTANQPQHF.